The clone carrying this T cell receptor (beta chain) was picked up many times. Its target is not known. TCRdb reanalysed the RT-PCR reads using MiXCR and keeps one entry per CDR3 protein. The table records 490,000 or so distinct CDR3 sequences, approximately 7.7% of them present only once. The data originate from a study of response to subunit inactivated influenza vaccine. Points from the study as a whole: Authors suggested each seasonal influenza vaccination recruits few new T cells.

The CDR3 length is 14 residues. Germline V gene data show CDR1 as MNHNS and CDR2 as SASEGT. Trimming removed 8 bases from V and 0 bases from J, with 11 bases in between. This chain uses TRBV6-1 with TRBJ1-5; D is perhaps TRBD1 (5 bases). The sequencing used PBMCs from blood, collected less than 30 months after vaccination. This clonotype was obtained from a man in his fifties or sixties who received an inactivated influenza vaccine. CDR3 DNA sequence: TGTGCCAGCCAAAATAGGGGTAGCAATCAGCCCCAGCATTTT. This translates into CASQNRGSNQPQHF.